These 10 T cell receptor beta chains were all obtained from the same sample, sequenced in a study of beta chain features in type 1 diabetes. The sequenced template was cDNA made from the entire isolated RNA. Data came from immunoSEQ multiplex PCR; TCRdb stores just in-frame clones and leaves some out. The table shows about 900,000 clones, with about a sixth occurring only once. What was sequenced was naive CD4+ T cells from blood. The receptor set was obtained from a woman under 30 in good health.

This clone showed up just a few times. The V call is TRBV29-1, the J call TRBJ2-1, with 11 bases that match TRBD2. Germline CDR1 is SQVTM and CDR2 is ANQGSEA. Trimming at V came to 3 bases and at J to 9 bases, leaving 13 bases not matched to a gene. The CDR3 is 16 amino acids. In DNA form, the CDR3 reads TGCAGCGTTGATGTCCGTGTGAGTCTAGCGGGAGGTGAGCAGTTCTTC. The encoded protein is CSVDVRVSLAGGEQFF.

The chain carries TRBV18 and TRBJ2-1, with D perhaps matching TRBD1 (6 bases). Between the trimmed V and J ends, which lost 0 bases and 3 bases, there was a span of 12 bases. This CDR3 is 16 amino acids long. The germline V gene has CDR1 KGHSH and CDR2 LQKENI. The CDR3: CASSPPKGGSYNEQFF. The CDR3 DNA reads TGTGCCAGCTCACCACCGAAAGGGGGTAGCTACAATGAGCAGTTCTTC. The full variable domain, completed using reference TRBV18 and TRBJ2-1, is NAGVMQNPRHLVRRRGQEARLRCSPMKGHSHVYWYRQLPEEGLKFMVYLQKENIIDESGMPKERFSAEFPKEGPSILRIQQVVRGDSAAYFCASSPPKGGSYNEQFFGPGTRLTVL.

This clone was counted a few times. The same CDR3 is also encoded by other DNA sequences in this sample. The rearrangement uses TRBV18 and TRBJ1-2; a possible D gene is TRBD1 (5 bases). Between the trimmed V and J ends, which lost 2 bases and 2 bases, there was a span of 6 bases. There are 13 residues in the CDR3. CDR1 and CDR2 from the germline V gene are KGHSH and LQKENI. CDR3 DNA: TGTGCCAGCTCACCATCAGGGAACTATGGCTACACCTTC. It codes for CASSPSGNYGYTF.

This clone showed up just a few times. CDR3 bases: TGTGCCAGCAGCTTAGATACAGTTAAAGGCTACACCTTC. Translated: CASSLDTVKGYTF. V usage is TRBV7-9 and J usage is TRBJ1-2; D is uncertain. Germline CDR1 reads SEHNR; CDR2 reads FQNEAQ (reference sequence). Trimming cost V 1 base and J 8 bases, with 11 bases left between them. The CDR3 consists of 13 residues.

The chain joins TRBV28 to TRBJ1-2, with D hard to call. V lost 7 bases and J 5 bases, leaving 14 bases between the germline ends. The CDR3 has 13 residues. Per the germline V gene, CDR1 is MDHEN and CDR2 is SYDVKM. CDR3 protein: CASIHLLPYGYTF. The CDR3 bases are TGTGCCAGCATCCATCTACTACCTTATGGCTACACCTTC.

The chain links TRBV29-1 to TRBJ2-5; D is unresolved. Germline V gene data show CDR1 as SQVTM and CDR2 as ANQGSEA. This CDR3 comprises 13 residues. The V end was cut by 4 bases, the J end by 7 bases, with 16 bases between. The CDR3 coding sequence is TGCAGCGTTGCGTTAAACAGCCGTGGGACCCAGTACTTC. Amino acids: CSVALNSRGTQYF.

This clone was recorded a few times. The chain links TRBV19 to TRBJ2-1, with 7 bases identical to TRBD1. With V trimmed by 5 bases and J by 10 bases, 5 bases remained unmatched. The germline V gene encodes CDR1 LNHDA and CDR2 SQIVND (reference sequence). This CDR3 region has 12 residues. Here the CDR3 DNA reads TGTGCCAGTAGTCCCCGGACAGGAGAGCAGTTCTTC. Its protein product is CASSPRTGEQFF.

This clone occurred a few times. The chain has TRBV28 and TRBJ2-5; perhaps TRBD1 as D (5 bases). Per germline, CDR1 MDHEN and CDR2 SYDVKM. V lost 6 bases and J 7 bases, leaving 15 bases between the germline ends. The CDR3 has 13 residues. The chain's CDR3 is CASRWGGQGTQYF. CDR3 sequence (DNA): TGTGCCAGCAGGTGGGGCGGCCAGGGGACCCAGTACTTC. Full variable domain (missing parts from reference TRBV28 and TRBJ2-5): DVKVTQSSRYLVKRTGEKVFLECVQDMDHENMFWYRQDPGLGLRLIYFSYDVKMKEKGDIPEGYSVSREKKERFSLILESASTNQTSMYLCASRWGGQGTQYFGPGTRLLVL.

This clone was seen more than once but under ten times. The chain links TRBV7-9 to TRBJ2-5, with 8 positions matching TRBD1. J lost 4 bases, V lost 9 bases, and 7 bases had no gene match. Looked up from germline, CDR1 is SEHNR and CDR2 is FQNEAQ (reference sequence). CDR3 length: 13 amino acids. This CDR3 is CASRQGPGETQYF. The CDR3 DNA is TGTGCCAGTCGACAGGGGCCGGGAGAGACCCAGTACTTC. Supplemented by reference TRBV7-9 and TRBJ2-5, the full variable domain reads DTGVSQNPRHKITKRGQNVTFRCDPISEHNRLYWYRQTLGQGPEFLTYFQNEAQLEKSRLLSDRFSAERPKGSFSTLEIQRTEQGDSAMYLCASRQGPGETQYFGPGTRLLVL.

This clone was seen once. The chain recombines TRBV13 with TRBJ1-3; D might be TRBD1 (6 bases). CDR3 length: 15 amino acids. CDR1 PRHDT and CDR2 FYEKMQ come from the germline V gene (reference sequence). Trimming left V 6 bases short and J 0 bases short, with 12 bases between. CDR3 amino acids: CASRFRGSSGNTIYF. In DNA, the CDR3 is TGTGCCAGCAGATTCAGGGGAAGCTCTGGAAACACCATATATTTT. The variable domain in full, with the rest retrieved from reference TRBV13 and TRBJ1-3, is AAGVIQSPRHLIKEKRETATLKCYPIPRHDTVYWYQQGPGQDPQFLISFYEKMQSDKGSIPDRFSAQQFSDYHSELNMSSLELGDSALYFCASRFRGSSGNTIYFGEGSWLTVV.